The 20 T cell receptor beta chains in this list originate from one sample, sequenced in a study of shared clonotypes between healthy human individuals (dated by TCRdb to about 2020). The library came from the immunoSEQ multiplex PCR assay. Sourced from immuneACCESS, this table was stored by TCRdb with only in-frame sequences that have V and J called. A share of the clones is absent; for the studies checked, an unresolved V gene accounts for under half, and the remainder has no known explanation. The table for this sample lists hundreds of thousands of clones; about 92% of them were counted only once. Jointly, the top ten make up 24% of the sample. CD8 naive samples consisted of CD45RO-negative cells that were positively selected for CCR7, yielding a CD45RA+CCR7+ population without TemRA cells. The sequencing input was naive CD8+ T cells sorted from blood. Taken with the paper, the label for cell subset or site translates to: CD45RA+CCR7+. Receptor source: a man younger than 45 in good health.

The chain joins TRBV7-9 to TRBJ2-7; no reliable D call. Germline loops: CDR1 SEHNR, CDR2 FQNEAQ (reference sequence). Trimming took 6 bases from V and 2 from J, leaving 11 bases between them. The CDR3 extends over 13 amino acids. CDR3 in DNA: TGTGCCAGCAGAAATACCCTTGCCTACGAGCAGTACTTC. Residues: CASRNTLAYEQYF.

V usage is TRBV9 and J usage is TRBJ1-2; no clear D. CDR3 length equals 12 residues. The V end lost 2 bases, the J end lost 3 bases, and 5 bases lay between the germline ends. Germline values: CDR1 SGDLS, CDR2 YYNGEE. As DNA, the CDR3 is TGTGCCAGCAGCGTGGCAGACTATGGCTACACCTTC. This translates into CASSVADYGYTF.

The table lists this clone with a count of one. The chain couples TRBV11-3 to TRBJ2-1, with 8 bases matching TRBD2. The CDR3 has 15 amino acids. Per the germline V gene, CDR1 is SGHNT and CDR2 is YENEEA. V shed 5 bases, J shed 0 bases, and the junction held 3 bases outside the gene matches. The CDR3 region has the DNA TGTGCCAGCAGCCGCGGGACTAGCTCCTACAATGAGCAGTTCTTC. Translation gives CASSRGTSSYNEQFF.

Notes on this clone: This may stem from a read error, because a much larger clone lies one nucleotide away. The rearrangement uses TRBV7-9 and TRBJ1-5, with TRBD1 identical over 7 bases. With 6 bases clipped from V and 1 base from J, the junction kept 0 bases outside the gene matches. The CDR3 is 13 residues long. Germline assignment: CDR1 SEHNR and CDR2 FQNEAQ (reference sequence). The DNA of the CDR3 is TGTGCCAGCAGGGGACAGAGCAATCAGCCCCAGCATTTT. It specifies CASRGQSNQPQHF.

The genes are TRBV11-2 and TRBJ1-5, with D unclear. Deletions cut 2 bases from V and 4 bases from J, with 3 bases between. CDR1 SGHAT and CDR2 FQNNGV come from the germline V gene. The CDR3 covers 12 residues. The CDR3 DNA follows: TGTGCCAGCAGCTTAAGTAATCAGCCCCAGCATTTT. It is translated as CASSLSNQPQHF.

The chain recombines TRBV19 with TRBJ2-7, with 9 bases identical to TRBD1. The germline V gene has CDR1 LNHDA and CDR2 SQIVND (reference sequence). V gave up 4 bases and J gave up 2 bases; unmatched junction bases: 6. CDR3 length: 15 amino acids. CDR3 nucleotide sequence: TGTGCCAGTAGTACCGGGACAGGGATCACCTACGAGCAGTACTTC. Its translation: CASSTGTGITYEQYF. The entire variable domain, with the rest obtained from reference TRBV19 and TRBJ2-7, is as follows: DGGITQSPKYLFRKEGQNVTLSCEQNLNHDAMYWYRQDPGQGLRLIYYSQIVNDFQKGDIAEGYSVSREKKESFPLTVTSAQKNPTAFYLCASSTGTGITYEQYFGPGTRLTVT.

This rearrangement joins TRBV11-3 to TRBJ2-7, with D tentatively TRBD1 or TRBD2 (5 bases each). With 3 bases removed from V and 2 bases from J, the gap between germline ends came to 11 bases. The CDR3 is 14 amino acids. CDR1 is SGHNT, CDR2 YENEEA, per germline. This chain's CDR3 is CASSFRDQPYEQYF. The CDR3 DNA is TGTGCCAGCAGCTTCCGGGACCAGCCCTACGAGCAGTACTTC.

Concerning this clone: This sample also contains other DNA sequences that code for the same CDR3. This chain joins TRBV5-1 and TRBJ2-2; no reliable D call. Deletions cut 2 bases from V and 6 bases from J, with 2 bases between. CDR1 and CDR2 from the germline V gene are SGHRS and YFSETQ. The length of the CDR3 is 11 residues. This chain's CDR3 is CASSLSGELFF. Written as DNA, the CDR3 is TGCGCCAGCAGCTTATCCGGGGAGCTGTTTTTT.

This clone appeared a few times. The genes are TRBV27 and TRBJ2-2; D is possibly TRBD1 or TRBD2 (5 bases each). CDR3 length: 13 amino acids. V lost 4 bases, J lost 8 bases, and 11 bases lay in between. Germline CDR1 and CDR2: MNHEY and SMNVEV (reference sequence). CDR3: CASSSGTNGELFF. In DNA form, the CDR3 reads TGTGCCAGCAGTTCTGGGACGAATGGGGAGCTGTTTTTT.

The chain has TRBV2 and TRBJ2-2, with D possibly being TRBD1 (6 bases). V lost 7 bases to trimming and J lost 1 base, with 10 bases between them. CDR1 and CDR2 from the germline V gene are SNHLY and FYNNEI. The CDR3 consists of 14 residues. CDR3 coding DNA: TGTGCCAGCAAGCAGGGGTGGAACACCGGGGAGCTGTTTTTT. Its protein is CASKQGWNTGELFF.

This chain links TRBV27 with TRBJ2-7, with a weak D call TRBD1 (6 bases). The V and J ends lost 5 bases and 5 bases respectively, with 19 bases between them. The CDR3 contains 15 residues. Germline V CDR1 and CDR2: MNHEY, SMNVEV (reference sequence). CDR3 nucleotides: TGTGCCAGCAGTACTCTTCGAACAGGGTACAACGAGCAGTACTTC. Translation gives CASSTLRTGYNEQYF.

This chain links TRBV10-2 with TRBJ1-5, with D perhaps TRBD1 (5 bases). Germline-derived CDR1 and CDR2 are WSHSY and SAAADI. V gave up 2 bases and J gave up 5 bases, with 13 bases separating them. The CDR3 runs to 15 residues. The CDR3 nucleotides read TGCGCCAGCAGTGAGCCCAGGGATGTCGATCAGCCCCAGCATTTT. This gives the protein CASSEPRDVDQPQHF.

This clone was recorded only once. V and J are TRBV7-9 and TRBJ1-2; D ambiguous. Between the trimmed V and J ends, which lost 1 base and 1 base, there was a span of 7 bases. Germline CDR1 and CDR2: SEHNR and FQNEAQ (reference sequence). This CDR3 contains 14 residues. The CDR3 region has the DNA TGTGCCAGCAGCTTAGGTTTAGATAACTATGGCTACACCTTC. Translated: CASSLGLDNYGYTF.

The rearrangement links TRBV9 to TRBJ2-1; D remains ambiguous. Germline V gene data show CDR1 as SGDLS and CDR2 as YYNGEE. This CDR3 spans 16 amino acids. The ends were cut back, 0 bases at V and 0 bases at J, with 10 bases in the middle. The DNA for the CDR3 is TGTGCCAGCAGCGTAGAGTCGGGCTTCTCCTACAATGAGCAGTTCTTC. It yields the protein CASSVESGFSYNEQFF.

The chain uses TRBV15 and TRBJ2-1; perhaps TRBD1 as D (5 bases). The V end was cut by 5 bases, the J end by 3 bases, with 20 bases between. Germline V gives CDR1 LNHNV, CDR2 YYDKDF (reference sequence). CDR3 length equals 17 residues. The CDR3 region is CATSPALDSYDYNEQFF. The CDR3 nucleotides read TGTGCCACCAGCCCGGCCCTAGACAGTTATGACTACAATGAGCAGTTCTTC.

The chain couples TRBV4-1 to TRBJ2-1; no definite D call. The V end was cut by 5 bases, the J end by 0 bases, with 11 bases between. From germline, CDR1 is MGHRA and CDR2 YSYEKL. The CDR3 is made up of 15 amino acids. The CDR3 region is CASSGQISSYNEQFF. The CDR3 bases are TGCGCCAGCAGCGGCCAGATAAGCTCCTACAATGAGCAGTTCTTC.

The chain joins TRBV18 to TRBJ2-6, with a weak D call TRBD1 (6 bases). Germline-derived CDR1 and CDR2 are KGHSH and LQKENI. Trimming cost V 0 bases and J 1 base, with 13 bases left between them. The CDR3 contains 18 residues. This chain's CDR3 is CASSPPGHGASGANVLTF. The CDR3 region has the DNA TGTGCCAGCTCACCACCGGGACACGGGGCGTCTGGGGCCAACGTCCTGACTTTC.

The chain links TRBV21-1 to TRBJ2-7; no DNA check was done on the table's D call, TRBD1. TRBV21-1 is a pseudogene. The CDR3 is made up of 12 amino acids. The CDR3 sequence: CARNTPYHEQYF. For the CDR3, the DNA is TGTGCCAGGAACACACCGTACCACGAGCAGTACTTC.

The chain recombines TRBV6-5 with TRBJ1-1; the D gene is possibly TRBD1 (6 bases). The CDR3 consists of 16 residues. Looked up from germline, CDR1 is MNHEY and CDR2 is SVGAGI. Trimming took off 0 bases at V and 0 bases at J, with 11 bases between the two ends. The CDR3 is CASSYSIWDMNTEAFF. For the CDR3, the DNA is TGTGCCAGCAGTTACTCGATCTGGGACATGAACACTGAAGCTTTCTTT.

The chain recombines TRBV9 with TRBJ2-5; the D gene is possibly TRBD1 (5 bases). In germline, CDR1 is SGDLS, CDR2 YYNGEE. This CDR3 comprises 15 residues. With 6 bases removed from V and 4 bases from J, the gap between germline ends came to 19 bases. This chain's CDR3 is CASTPQGGWGETQYF. CDR3 nucleotide sequence: TGTGCCAGCACCCCCCAGGGCGGTTGGGGAGAGACCCAGTACTTC.